This TCR beta chain comes out of a study of T cells in Graves' hyperthyroidism and ophthalmopathy. Background on the study: Peripheral blood was taken when the disease was first diagnosed, before any treatment began.

Amplified TCR beta CDR3 regions came from RNA transcripts. With the HTBI primer set, the TCR CDR3 went through a first round of RT-PCR. TCRdb re-derived calls from the multiplex PCR reads in MiXCR, one entry per CDR3 protein. Of 640,000 or so distinct CDR3 sequences in the sample, 14% to 15% were seen once. Germline V gene data show CDR1 as MNHEY and CDR2 as SVGEGT. The CDR3 runs 15 residues. V shed 5 bases, J shed 0 bases, and the junction held 7 bases outside the gene matches. Notes on this clonotype: Its antigen remains unknown.

The study's findings and limits: Before onset, by a median of around six months, the model predicted ophthalmopathy. In the blood, most expanded thyroid clonotypes above 0.001 appeared as well.

The sequencing input was blood. V is TRBV6-2 or TRBV6-3 and J is TRBJ2-7; 7 positions agree with TRBD2. The TCR originated in a woman aged 35 to 49 with Graves' ophthalmopathy. The CDR3 here is CASSQRGPNSYEQYF. Here the CDR3 DNA reads TGTGCCAGCAGTCAGCGGGGACCGAACTCCTACGAGCAGTACTTC.